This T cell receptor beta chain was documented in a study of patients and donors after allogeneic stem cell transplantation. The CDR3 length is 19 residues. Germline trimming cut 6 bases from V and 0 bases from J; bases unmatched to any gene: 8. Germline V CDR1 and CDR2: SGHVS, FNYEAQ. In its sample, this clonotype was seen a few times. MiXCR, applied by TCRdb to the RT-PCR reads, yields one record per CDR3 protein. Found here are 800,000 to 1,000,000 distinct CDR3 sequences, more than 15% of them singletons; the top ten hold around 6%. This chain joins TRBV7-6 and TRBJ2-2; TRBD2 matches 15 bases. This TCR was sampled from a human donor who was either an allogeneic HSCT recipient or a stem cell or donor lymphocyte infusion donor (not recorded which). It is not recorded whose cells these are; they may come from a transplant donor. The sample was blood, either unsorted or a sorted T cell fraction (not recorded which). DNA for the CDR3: TGTGCCAGCAGTCGCGGACTAGCGGGAGGGCCTTCGAACACCGGGGAGCTGTTTTTT. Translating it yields CASSRGLAGGPSNTGELFF.